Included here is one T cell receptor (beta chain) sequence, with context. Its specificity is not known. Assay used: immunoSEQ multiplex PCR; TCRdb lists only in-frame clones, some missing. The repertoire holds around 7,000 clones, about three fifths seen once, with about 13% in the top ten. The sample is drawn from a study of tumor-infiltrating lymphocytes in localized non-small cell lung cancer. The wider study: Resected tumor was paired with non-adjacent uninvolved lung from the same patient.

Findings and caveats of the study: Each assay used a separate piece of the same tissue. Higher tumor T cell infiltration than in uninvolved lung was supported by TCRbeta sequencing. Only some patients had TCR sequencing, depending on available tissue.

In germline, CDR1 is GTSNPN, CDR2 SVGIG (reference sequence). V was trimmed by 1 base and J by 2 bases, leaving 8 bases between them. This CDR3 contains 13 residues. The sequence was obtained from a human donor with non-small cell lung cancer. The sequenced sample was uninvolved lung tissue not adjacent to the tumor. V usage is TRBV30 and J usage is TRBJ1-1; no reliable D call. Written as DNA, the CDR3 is TGTGCCTGGAGTGAAGGGTACAACACTGAAGCTTTCTTT. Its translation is CAWSEGYNTEAFF.